Listed below are T cell receptor beta chains from one sample, sequenced in a study of T-cell memory formation after mild COVID-19. TCRdb analysed the 5' RACE reads with MiXCR anew, one entry per CDR3 protein. Of about 82,000 distinct CDR3 sequences listed, over 12% are singletons. The specimen was PBMCs or a T cell subset sorted from them (not recorded which). All receptors come from a man between 18 and 29 years old who had mild COVID-19 (a few samples of this study predate the infection). Cell type and time point are not known. Both conserved end residues are part of each CDR3. Fields, in order: V gene, D gene, clone size, J gene, CDR3 protein, CDR3 DNA. A D gene is named only where the DNA matches it firmly. Clone size is shown for a subset of rows, as once, few, many or a class of expanded clone.

TRBV5-1	TRBD1	few	TRBJ2-3	CASSLGTGGTDTQYF	TGCGCCAGCAGCTTAGGGACAGGGGGCACAGATACGCAGTATTTT
TRBV7-8	.	many	TRBJ2-5	CASSLAFETQYF	TGTGCCAGCAGCTTAGCGTTCGAGACCCAGTACTTC
TRBV11-2	.	few	TRBJ2-3	CASSPRDTLGTDTQYF	TGTGCCAGCAGCCCCAGGGACACCTTAGGCACAGATACGCAGTATTTT
TRBV7-9	.	.	TRBJ2-5	CASSWVGGKETQYF	TGTGCCAGCAGCTGGGTCGGGGGTAAAGAGACCCAGTACTTC
TRBV20-1	TRBD1	once	TRBJ1-5	CSARGQGPGQPQHF	TGCAGTGCTAGAGGACAGGGTCCCGGTCAGCCCCAGCATTTT
TRBV27	.	.	TRBJ2-3	CASSLSETGSTDTQYF	TGTGCCAGCAGTTTATCGGAAACAGGGAGCACAGATACGCAGTATTTT
TRBV7-2	TRBD2	few	TRBJ2-3	CASSSNLAGATTGSTQYF	TGTGCCAGCAGCTCGAACCTAGCGGGGGCCACCACGGGGAGTACGCAGTATTTT
TRBV6-2/TRBV6-3	TRBD2	.	TRBJ2-2	CASKRTSGGPNTGELFF	TGTGCCAGCAAGCGGACTAGCGGGGGACCGAACACCGGGGAGCTGTTTTTT
TRBV5-1	.	few	TRBJ2-1	CASSLAQGYNEQFF	TGCGCCAGCAGCTTGGCGCAGGGTTACAATGAGCAGTTCTTC
TRBV2	.	.	TRBJ2-1	CASSETIDHPPFF	TGTGCCAGCAGTGAAACTATCGACCATCCGCCGTTCTTC
TRBV7-2	.	.	TRBJ1-6	CASSPQGWGVWNSPLHF	TGTGCCAGCAGCCCACAAGGATGGGGCGTGTGGAATTCACCCCTCCACTTT
TRBV7-3	TRBD2	.	TRBJ2-1	CASSRGTSGYNEQFF	TGTGCCAGCAGCCGAGGGACTAGCGGGTACAATGAGCAGTTCTTC
TRBV12-3/TRBV12-4	.	.	TRBJ2-2	CATERKTGELFF	TGTGCCACGGAACGAAAGACCGGGGAGCTGTTTTTT
TRBV2	TRBD2	.	TRBJ2-1	CATERGENEQFF	TGTGCCACCGAGCGGGGGGAAAATGAGCAGTTCTTC
TRBV4-2	TRBD1	.	TRBJ2-1	CASSQVQGAYNEQFF	TGTGCCAGCAGCCAAGTCCAGGGGGCCTACAATGAGCAGTTCTTC
TRBV20-1	.	.	TRBJ2-1	CSATSGNEQFF	TGCAGTGCTACTTCCGGAAATGAGCAGTTCTTC